This TCR beta chain comes out of a study of early T cells in non-severe SARS-CoV-2 infection. Trimming shortened V by 0 bases and J by 4 bases, and 11 bases separated the two germline ends. The CDR3 has 15 residues. Per germline, CDR1 SGHRS and CDR2 YFSETQ. This clonotype showed up many times. Each CDR3 protein is one row after TCRdb ran MiXCR on the 5' RACE reads. The table shows about 28,000 distinct CDR3 sequences, with around 5.8% occurring only once. The material was whole blood, obtained at baseline. This chain uses TRBV5-1 with TRBJ2-1; D might be TRBD1 (5 bases). This sequence originates from an adult who was a healthcare worker with PCR-confirmed SARS-CoV-2 infection or an uninfected control (not recorded which). CDR3 sequence (DNA): TGCGCCAGCAGCTTGGAGGGGATAAGGTACAATGAGCAGTTCTTC. It yields the protein CASSLEGIRYNEQFF. Filled out from reference TRBV5-1 and TRBJ2-1, the complete variable domain reads KAGVTQTPRYLIKTRGQQVTLSCSPISGHRSVSWYQQTPGQGLQFLFEYFSETQRNKGNFPGRFSGRQFSNSRSEMNVSTLELGDSALYLCASSLEGIRYNEQFFGPGTRLTVL.